This T cell receptor (beta chain) is from a study of cytomegalovirus exposure and HLA in healthy donors. The CDR3 contains 15 residues. Germline CDR1 KGHSH, CDR2 LQKENI. The V and J ends lost 8 bases and 6 bases, in that order; junction bases with no gene match: 13. Primers for the PCR totalled 60 Vbeta and 13 Jbeta. Data came from immunoSEQ multiplex PCR; TCRdb stores just in-frame clones and leaves some out. The table lists roughly 150,000 clones, roughly 80% of them singletons. Each donor was healthy, and each was a bone marrow donor. The sequenced sample consisted of PBMCs. This sequence joins TRBV18 and TRBJ2-3; 8 bases line up with TRBD1. The clonotype originates from a man younger than 45 in good health and CMV-seronegative. The CDR3 loop reads CASRASGGIRDTQYF. CDR3 sequence (DNA): TGTGCCAGCCGCGCTTCAGGGGGCATCCGGGATACGCAGTATTTT.